This T cell receptor beta chain stems from a study of cytotoxic CD8 clonotypes in ibrutinib-treated CLL (dated by TCRdb to the early 2020s). Regarding the study in general: In this cohort, more than 14 patients were treatment-naive and 11 to 12 were relapsed/refractory, while about 18 had unmutated IGHV. Patients were still on ibrutinib when every remission and progressive disease sample was collected. Cryopreserved peripheral blood mononuclear cells were collected at three points: before therapy, at response, and at either sustained remission or disease progression. Longitudinal samples were available for 26 of the 86 trial participants. Samples at response were collected after a median of about 12 months of treatment, with a range of roughly 6 to 36 months. Responses were partial in roughly 24 patients and complete in 2; after median about 68 months follow-up, some 14 stayed in remission and about twelve progressed. Samples averaged about 260,000 productive templates and tens of thousands of productive rearrangements.

Sample time point, as interpreted from the label and publication: 20 to 30 months on ibrutinib. For TCR beta library preparation, roughly 2 micrograms of genomic DNA were extracted from the cryopreserved PBMCs. Longitudinal blood samples from CLL patients on ibrutinib monotherapy underwent high-throughput TCR beta sequencing. The patients took part in an open-label, single-center phase 2 trial of ibrutinib monotherapy. Notes on this clone: What this receptor recognizes is not known. No base qualities exist here, and no much larger clone lies one base off it.

What the work shows at the level of the full study, not this receptor alone: Baseline clonality was found to be higher than that of age-matched healthy donors and was strongly correlated with circulating CD8+ T-cell counts. Lymph node repertoires were not examined, and the timing of sampling was not matched between patients in sustained remission and those whose disease progressed. Public clonotypes were rare and either shrank or stayed stable during treatment, and the rise in clonality at ibrutinib response reflected expansion of private clonotypes. At ibrutinib response clonality went up, during sustained remission it held steady, and at progression it dropped back toward baseline.

A MiSeq instrument was used for deep resolution sequencing, which targeted depths ranging from 1 in 1 million up to 1 in 200,000 T cells, with coverage averaging 10x for each clonotype. The immunoSEQ hsTCRB Kit was used to generate the TCR beta libraries. As for the original processing: The data were analyzed with ImmunoSEQ Analyzer and ImmunoSEQ Data Assistant, and V, D and J gene assignments followed IMGT definitions. Clonality, which ranges from 0 to 1, was calculated as one minus the normalized Shannon entropy of productive rearrangement frequencies. Only overrepresented clonotypes making up at least 0.05% of the repertoire of each patient were included in the public clonotype analysis. Some 13 repertoires from age-matched healthy donors, obtained from immuneACCESS, served as clonality controls. The immuneACCESS repertoire file appears here via TCRdb, limited to in-frame rearrangements. These files lack a portion of the clones; in checked studies, under half of the deficit traces to unresolved V genes, and the cause of the others is not known. The DNA was the basis for D and trimming; V, J and clone size are from that table. Present in this sample are roughly 50,000 clones, about 57% of which were seen just once. The ten largest clones capture less than 30% of the sample.

The germline V gene specifies SNHLY as CDR1 and FYNNEI as CDR2. V and J lose 7 bases and 3 bases, and a span of 13 bases separates them. Its CDR3 holds 14 amino acids, cysteine through phenylalanine. Only the CDR3 portion is preserved as DNA: 42 bases, with reading frame beginning at the first base. In this chain, TRBV2 is recombined with TRBJ2-1; no confident D gene assignment can be made. This TCR was sampled from a human donor with chronic lymphocytic leukemia. The source material was PBMCs, sampled after 24 months of ibrutinib treatment. Here is the DNA: TGTGCCAGCATTCCGGAAATAGGCTACAATGAGCAGTTCTTC. This encodes CASIPEIGYNEQFF.